The 19 T cell receptor beta chains presented below share a single source sample, sequenced in a study of identical twins. Each CDR3 protein is one row after TCRdb ran MiXCR on the 5' RACE reads. The sample gives about 200,000 distinct CDR3 sequences, approximately 7.1% of which show up once; roughly 15% is in the top ten. This sample also belongs to another study, concerning T cells expressing NK-cell markers.

Material for sequencing was CD8+ T cells sorted from blood. Every receptor here comes from a woman younger than 30 in good health.

This clonotype was picked up a small number of times. In DNA form, the CDR3 reads TGTGCCAGCAGCTATGGAGAAAATGAGCAGTTCTTC. As protein: CASSYGENEQFF. The rearrangement joins TRBV7-9 to TRBJ2-1; D is unclear. The germline gives CDR1 SEHNR, CDR2 FQNEAQ (reference sequence). V gave up 4 bases and J gave up 7 bases, with 8 bases separating them. This CDR3 is built from 12 residues.

The chain recombines TRBV13 with TRBJ2-1; D ambiguous. Per the germline V gene, CDR1 is PRHDT and CDR2 is FYEKMQ (reference sequence). Trimming left V 5 bases short and J 0 bases short, with 11 bases between. This CDR3 has 15 amino acids. In DNA, the CDR3 is TGTGCCAGCAGCGATAGACCCGACTCCTACAATGAGCAGTTCTTC. Protein: CASSDRPDSYNEQFF.

There are many counts of this clonotype. The chain uses TRBV6-4 and TRBJ2-2; TRBD2 matches 8 bases. Germline loops: CDR1 MRHNA, CDR2 SNTAGT. J lost 4 bases, V lost 2 bases, and 0 bases had no gene match. The CDR3 totals 14 residues. DNA of the CDR3: TGTGCCAGCAGTGACGGGACTAGCACCGGGGAGCTGTTTTTT. Its protein is CASSDGTSTGELFF.

This rearrangement joins TRBV29-1 to TRBJ1-1; D is possibly TRBD1 (5 bases). The CDR3 runs to 12 residues. Per germline, CDR1 SQVTM and CDR2 ANQGSEA. V dropped 5 bases and J dropped 5 bases, with 12 bases sitting between them. The CDR3 sequence: CSVSGSLTEAFF. The CDR3 coding sequence is TGCAGCGTTTCAGGGTCCCTAACTGAAGCTTTCTTT.

Ten or more counts support this clonotype. The V and J genes are TRBV27 and TRBJ1-5; D remains unclear. V lost 5 bases and J lost 4, with 9 bases in between. Germline CDR1 reads MNHEY; CDR2 reads SMNVEV (reference sequence). The CDR3 length is 13 residues. As DNA, the CDR3 is TGTGCCAGCAGTCCTACGGGGAATCAGCCCCAGCATTTT. Translation gives CASSPTGNQPQHF.

V usage is TRBV3-1 and J usage is TRBJ2-7, with 9 bases identical to TRBD1. CDR1 is LGHDT and CDR2 is YNNKEL in the germline V gene (reference sequence). Trimming cost V 4 bases and J 2 bases; bases outside gene matches: 12. The CDR3 loop spans 17 amino acids. CDR3 nucleotides: TGTGCCAGCAGCCGGAGGGGAGGGGACAGGGTCCCCTACGAGCAGTACTTC. Residues: CASSRRGGDRVPYEQYF.

CDR3 sequence reads: CASSVGGILNQPQHF. The CDR3 coding sequence is TGTGCCAGCAGCGTAGGGGGGATCCTGAATCAGCCCCAGCATTTT. This chain uses TRBV9 with TRBJ1-5; TRBD1 is a possible D gene (5 bases). The germline CDR1 and CDR2 sequences are SGDLS and YYNGEE. V lost 0 bases, J lost 4 bases, and 11 bases lay in between. The CDR3 length is 15 residues. Drawing the rest from reference TRBV9 and TRBJ1-5, the complete variable domain is DSGVTQTPKHLITATGQRVTLRCSPRSGDLSVYWYQQSLDQGLQFLIQYYNGEERAKGNILERFSAQQFPDLHSELNLSSLELGDSALYFCASSVGGILNQPQHFGDGTRLSIL.

Only a few counts were recorded for this clonotype. The chain recombines TRBV11-2 with TRBJ1-2; D perhaps matches TRBD1 (6 bases). The CDR3 covers 14 residues. V was shortened by 3 bases and J by 7 bases, with 15 bases between the two germline ends. The germline V gene encodes CDR1 SGHAT and CDR2 FQNNGV. CDR3 sequence: CASSFVGGVSGYTF. The DNA of the CDR3 is TGTGCCAGCAGCTTCGTCGGGGGCGTCAGTGGCTACACCTTC.

The sample holds a few counts of this clonotype. The chain carries TRBV3-1 and TRBJ2-2; 15 nucleotides match TRBD2. The germline gives CDR1 LGHDT, CDR2 YNNKEL (reference sequence). The V and J ends lost 0 bases and 7 bases, in that order; junction bases with no gene match: 6. The CDR3 sequence is 18 residues long. CDR3 sequence: CASSQDGLAGGIGGELFF. CDR3 DNA: TGTGCCAGCAGCCAAGATGGACTAGCGGGAGGGATCGGCGGGGAGCTGTTTTTT.

The CDR3: CASSFLLGATGELFF. CDR3 nucleotide sequence: TGTGCCAGCAGCTTTCTTTTAGGGGCTACCGGGGAGCTGTTTTTT. J is TRBJ2-2 and V is TRBV7-9; TRBD1 might be the D (5 bases). Germline CDR1 is SEHNR and CDR2 is FQNEAQ (reference sequence). The ends were cut back, 3 bases at V and 5 bases at J, with 13 bases in the middle. The CDR3 runs 15 residues.

This clonotype was counted at least ten times. The J gene is TRBJ2-7, the V gene TRBV10-1, with 9 bases aligning to TRBD2. V was pared by 4 bases and J by 8 bases, with 15 bases of the junction left unmatched. CDR3 length equals 16 residues. The germline CDR1 and CDR2 sequences are WNHNN and SYGVQD (reference sequence). In DNA form, the CDR3 reads TGCGCCAGCAGTGTCTCGATAGCGGGAGATCCGGTCCAGCAGTACTTC. Translating gives CASSVSIAGDPVQQYF.

This clonotype was found a few times. The genes are TRBV7-8 and TRBJ1-6, with D tentatively TRBD1 (5 bases). V was pared by 0 bases and J by 0 bases, with 15 bases between. The CDR3 contains 19 residues. Germline-derived CDR1 and CDR2 are SGHVS and FQNEAQ. CDR3: CASSLAPGQGSSYNSPLHF. The CDR3 DNA reads TGTGCCAGCAGCTTAGCCCCAGGGCAGGGCAGCTCCTATAATTCACCCCTCCACTTT.

Concerning this clonotype itself: The limits of the CDR3 on the DNA are not certain, so only TCRdb's listed CDR3 is given. This chain connects TRBV21-1 to TRBJ1-4; the listed D gene, TRBD1, was not tested against the DNA. TRBV21-1 is annotated as a pseudogene. The CDR3 length is 15 residues, termini included. CDR3 sequence: CASSKVAGGNEKLFF.

V gene TRBV10-3 combines with J gene TRBJ2-7, with D perhaps assigned TRBD1 or TRBD2 (5 bases each). Per germline, CDR1 ENHRY and CDR2 SYGVKD. The V end lost 2 bases, the J end lost 2 bases, and 7 bases lay between the germline ends. The CDR3 contains 13 residues. CDR3 coding DNA: TGTGCCATCAGTGAGCGGGGCGCCTACGAGCAGTACTTC. Its protein product is CAISERGAYEQYF.

Many counts were recorded for this clonotype. The genes are TRBV10-3 and TRBJ2-7, with D perhaps matching TRBD2 (5 bases). The ends were cut back, 6 bases at V and 3 bases at J, with 15 bases in the middle. This CDR3 contains 14 residues. Per germline, CDR1 ENHRY and CDR2 SYGVKD. The CDR3 region is CAIRSAGSDYEQYF. CDR3 DNA: TGTGCCATCAGGTCTGCGGGTTCGGACTACGAGCAGTACTTC.

In this sample, this clonotype turned up many times. The V gene is TRBV29-1, the J gene TRBJ2-3, with no clear D. CDR3 size: 12 residues. CDR1 and CDR2 (germline): SQVTM, ANQGSEA. The V gene lost 4 bases and the J gene lost 6 bases, with 11 bases spanning the gap. As DNA, the CDR3 is TGCAGCGTTGGTCAGGCTCGGGATACGCAGTATTTT. It translates to CSVGQARDTQYF.

This clonotype was seen a handful of times. The chain links TRBV7-6 to TRBJ1-2, with D possibly TRBD1 on 6 matching bases. Trimming left V 1 base short and J 4 bases short, with 16 bases between. CDR1 and CDR2 from the germline V gene are SGHVS and FNYEAQ. The length of the CDR3 is 16 residues. The CDR3 DNA sequence: TGTGCCAGCAGCTTAGAGGGGGGCGGGGGCCGCTATGGCTACACCTTC. This sequence encodes CASSLEGGGGRYGYTF.

This chain links TRBV4-1 with TRBJ2-6, with D possibly being TRBD1 (6 bases). The germline V and J ends were trimmed by 0 bases and 0 bases, with 12 bases remaining between them. Germline values: CDR1 MGHRA, CDR2 YSYEKL. This CDR3 contains 18 residues. CDR3 nucleotides: TGCGCCAGCAGCCAAGAAGGGGGTCCAACCTCTGGGGCCAACGTCCTGACTTTC. Protein product: CASSQEGGPTSGANVLTF.

The V and J genes are TRBV6-5 and TRBJ1-2; TRBD1 might be the D (6 bases). This CDR3 spans 13 amino acids. Germline assignment: CDR1 MNHEY and CDR2 SVGAGI. V gave up 0 bases and J gave up 8 bases, with 10 bases separating them. The CDR3 region has the DNA TGTGCCAGCAGTTACTCAACAGGGAAAGGCTACACCTTC. This codes for CASSYSTGKGYTF.